Listed below are T cell receptor beta chains from one sample, sequenced in a study of Ad26.COV2.S vaccination and SARS-CoV-2 variants. Sequencing was performed with immunoSEQ multiplex PCR; in TCRdb, only in-frame clones are kept and a portion is missing. Found here are about 420,000 clones, around 89% of them singletons; the top ten hold 3.6%. The starting material was peripheral blood, obtained in a trial of Ad26.COV2.S vaccine versus placebo. These receptor sequences come from a person between 18 and 60 years old who received the Ad26.COV2.S COVID-19 vaccine or a placebo. The CDR3 runs from the conserved cysteine through the conserved F or W. Fields, in order: D gene, J gene, V gene, clone size, CDR3 protein, CDR3 DNA. A D gene is named only where the DNA matches it firmly. Some rows have no size entry. The others give once, few or many, or a class for an expanded clone.

d_gene: .; j_gene: TRBJ1-3; v_gene: TRBV9; abundance: .; CDR3aa: CASSVGGTISGNTIYF; CDR3nt: TGTGCCAGCAGCGTAGGTGGCACAATCTCTGGAAACACCATATATTTT
d_gene: TRBD2; j_gene: TRBJ2-7; v_gene: TRBV28; abundance: .; CDR3aa: CASSPPGGLAGPYEQYF; CDR3nt: TGTGCCAGCAGTCCTCCCGGTGGACTAGCGGGGCCCTACGAGCAGTACTTC
d_gene: TRBD1; j_gene: TRBJ2-7; v_gene: TRBV6-2/TRBV6-3; abundance: once; CDR3aa: CASSYLPSQGLPKQYF; CDR3nt: TGTGCCAGCAGTTACCTGCCCTCACAGGGGCTCCCAAAGCAGTACTTC
d_gene: TRBD1; j_gene: TRBJ1-2; v_gene: TRBV6-5; abundance: once; CDR3aa: CASSYGVTDRDGYTF; CDR3nt: TGTGCCAGCAGTTACGGGGTCACCGACAGGGATGGCTACACCTTC
d_gene: TRBD2; j_gene: TRBJ2-1; v_gene: TRBV3-1/TRBV3-2; abundance: .; CDR3aa: CASSQDPRLAGVYNEQFF; CDR3nt: TGTGCCAGCAGCCAAGACCCTCGACTAGCGGGGGTTTACAATGAGCAGTTCTTC
d_gene: TRBD1; j_gene: TRBJ2-7; v_gene: TRBV19; abundance: .; CDR3aa: CASSHGTGNEQYF; CDR3nt: TGTGCCAGTAGTCATGGGACAGGGAACGAGCAGTACTTC
d_gene: TRBD1; j_gene: TRBJ2-7; v_gene: TRBV11-3; abundance: .; CDR3aa: CASSSSGTGGNYEQYF; CDR3nt: TGTGCCAGCAGCTCCTCCGGGACAGGGGGCAATTACGAGCAGTACTTC
d_gene: TRBD2; j_gene: TRBJ2-7; v_gene: TRBV28; abundance: .; CDR3aa: CASSREGLNEQYF; CDR3nt: TGTGCCAGCAGTAGGGAGGGTCTCAACGAGCAGTACTTC
d_gene: .; j_gene: TRBJ2-7; v_gene: TRBV7-2; abundance: once; CDR3aa: CASSLAGLRGEQYF; CDR3nt: TGTGCCAGCAGCTTAGCGGGACTCAGGGGCGAGCAGTACTTC
d_gene: .; j_gene: TRBJ2-3; v_gene: TRBV29-1; abundance: .; CDR3aa: CSVDGISDTQYF; CDR3nt: TGCAGCGTTGATGGTATCTCAGATACGCAGTATTTT
d_gene: .; j_gene: TRBJ1-1; v_gene: TRBV5-1; abundance: .; CDR3aa: CASSLVSGSELAFF; CDR3nt: TGCGCCAGCAGCTTGGTATCGGGCTCAGAATTGGCTTTCTTT
d_gene: .; j_gene: TRBJ2-1; v_gene: TRBV7-9; abundance: .; CDR3aa: CASSPDNEQFF; CDR3nt: TGTGCCAGCAGCCCCGACAATGAGCAGTTCTTC
d_gene: .; j_gene: TRBJ1-5; v_gene: TRBV28; abundance: .; CDR3aa: CASTPGPGYQPQHF; CDR3nt: TGTGCCAGCACCCCTGGGCCCGGATATCAGCCCCAGCATTTT
d_gene: .; j_gene: TRBJ1-5; v_gene: TRBV29-1; abundance: .; CDR3aa: CSVSPGLGQPQHF; CDR3nt: TGCAGCGTTAGTCCAGGGTTGGGCCAGCCCCAGCATTTT
d_gene: .; j_gene: TRBJ2-2; v_gene: TRBV6-6; abundance: .; CDR3aa: CASSYSRDTGELFF; CDR3nt: TGTGCCAGCAGTTACTCCCGGGACACCGGGGAGCTGTTTTTT
d_gene: .; j_gene: TRBJ1-1; v_gene: TRBV7-3; abundance: .; CDR3aa: CASSPGGANTEAFF; CDR3nt: TGTGCCAGCAGCCCCGGCGGGGCGAACACTGAAGCTTTCTTT
d_gene: .; j_gene: TRBJ1-2; v_gene: TRBV6-5; abundance: .; CDR3aa: CASSRIPRGSGYTF; CDR3nt: TGTGCCAGCTCACGAATCCCACGGGGAAGTGGCTACACCTTC
d_gene: .; j_gene: TRBJ2-7; v_gene: TRBV6-5; abundance: .; CDR3aa: CASRYRYEQYF; CDR3nt: TGTGCCAGCAGATACAGATACGAGCAGTACTTC
d_gene: .; j_gene: TRBJ1-1; v_gene: TRBV12-3/TRBV12-4; abundance: once; CDR3aa: CASSLGTPGAFF; CDR3nt: TGTGCCAGCAGTTTGGGCACCCCAGGAGCTTTCTTT
d_gene: TRBD2; j_gene: TRBJ2-1; v_gene: TRBV6-2/TRBV6-3; abundance: .; CDR3aa: CASSYRARGAPNEQFF; CDR3nt: TGTGCCAGCAGTTACCGGGCGCGGGGGGCCCCCAATGAGCAGTTCTTC
d_gene: .; j_gene: TRBJ2-1; v_gene: TRBV11-2; abundance: .; CDR3aa: CASSSIRERFSSYNEQFF; CDR3nt: TGTGCCAGCAGCTCGATACGAGAGCGGTTTAGCTCCTACAATGAGCAGTTCTTC
d_gene: .; j_gene: TRBJ2-5; v_gene: TRBV5-4; abundance: .; CDR3aa: CASSLGSRERTQYF; CDR3nt: TGTGCCAGCAGCTTGGGGTCCAGGGAGCGGACCCAGTACTTC